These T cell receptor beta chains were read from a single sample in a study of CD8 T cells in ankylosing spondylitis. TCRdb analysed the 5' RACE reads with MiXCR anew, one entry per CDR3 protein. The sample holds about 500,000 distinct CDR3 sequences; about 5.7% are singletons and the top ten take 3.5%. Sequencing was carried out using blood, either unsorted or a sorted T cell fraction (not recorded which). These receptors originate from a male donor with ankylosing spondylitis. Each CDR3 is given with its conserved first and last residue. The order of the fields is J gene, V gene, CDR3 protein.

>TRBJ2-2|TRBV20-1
CSLLRGGELFF
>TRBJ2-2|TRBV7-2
CASTMGGELFF
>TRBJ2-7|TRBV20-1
CSSRGVSRRHGITEQYF
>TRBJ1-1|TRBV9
CASSPTFRSGIAFF
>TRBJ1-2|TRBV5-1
CASSLGQGQSYGYTF
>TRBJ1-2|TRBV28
CASSLYSGDYGYTF
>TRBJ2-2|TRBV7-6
CASSHHRERNTGELFF
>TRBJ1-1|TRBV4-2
CASTTRGLTAKAFF
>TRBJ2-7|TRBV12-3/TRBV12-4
CASSLGSPGTRISEQYF
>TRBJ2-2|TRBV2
CASRGGGTGELFF
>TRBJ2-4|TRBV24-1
CAASYRPGTGTKNIQYF
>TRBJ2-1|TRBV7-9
CASSYRQGADNEQFF
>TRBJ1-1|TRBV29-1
CSVERGPNTEAFF
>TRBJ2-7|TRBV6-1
CATRLEPDGHEQYF
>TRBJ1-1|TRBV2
CASSPQQAANTEAFF
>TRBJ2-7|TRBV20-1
CSVIAELGQYF
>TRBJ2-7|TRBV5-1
CASSFTANSLSYEQYF
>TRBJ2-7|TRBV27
CASSSPRSGSYEQYF